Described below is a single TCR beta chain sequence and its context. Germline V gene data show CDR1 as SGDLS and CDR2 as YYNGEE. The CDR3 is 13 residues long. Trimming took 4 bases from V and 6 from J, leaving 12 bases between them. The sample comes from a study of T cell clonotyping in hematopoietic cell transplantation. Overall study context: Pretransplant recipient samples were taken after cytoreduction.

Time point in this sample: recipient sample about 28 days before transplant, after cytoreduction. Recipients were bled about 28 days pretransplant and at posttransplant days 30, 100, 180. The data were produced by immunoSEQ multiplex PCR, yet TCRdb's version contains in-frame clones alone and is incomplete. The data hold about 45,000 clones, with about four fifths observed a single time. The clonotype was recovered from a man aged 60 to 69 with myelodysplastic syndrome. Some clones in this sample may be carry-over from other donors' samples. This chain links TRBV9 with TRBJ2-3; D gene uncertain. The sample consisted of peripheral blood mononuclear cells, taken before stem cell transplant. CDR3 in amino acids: CASSLQGRDTQYF. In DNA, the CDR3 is TGTGCCAGCAGCTTACAAGGGCGGGATACGCAGTATTTT.